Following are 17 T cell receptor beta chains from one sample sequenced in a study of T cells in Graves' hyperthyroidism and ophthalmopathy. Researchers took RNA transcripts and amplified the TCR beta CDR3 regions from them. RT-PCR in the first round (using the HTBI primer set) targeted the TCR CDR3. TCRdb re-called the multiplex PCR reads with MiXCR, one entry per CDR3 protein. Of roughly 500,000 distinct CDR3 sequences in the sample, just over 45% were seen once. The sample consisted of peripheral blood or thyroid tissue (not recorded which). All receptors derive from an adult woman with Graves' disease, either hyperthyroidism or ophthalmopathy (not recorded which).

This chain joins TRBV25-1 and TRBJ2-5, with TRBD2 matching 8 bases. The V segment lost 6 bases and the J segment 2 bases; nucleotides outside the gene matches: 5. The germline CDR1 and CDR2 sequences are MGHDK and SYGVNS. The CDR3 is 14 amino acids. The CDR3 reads CASRGSSGQETQYF. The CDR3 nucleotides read TGTGCCAGCAGAGGATCTAGCGGGCAAGAGACCCAGTACTTC.

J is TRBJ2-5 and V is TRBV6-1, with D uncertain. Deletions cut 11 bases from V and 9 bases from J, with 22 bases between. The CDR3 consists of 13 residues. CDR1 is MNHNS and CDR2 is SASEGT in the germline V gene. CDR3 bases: TGTGCCTGCCGCAGCTCGGTCGATCAGCCCCAGTACTTC. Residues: CACRSSVDQPQYF.

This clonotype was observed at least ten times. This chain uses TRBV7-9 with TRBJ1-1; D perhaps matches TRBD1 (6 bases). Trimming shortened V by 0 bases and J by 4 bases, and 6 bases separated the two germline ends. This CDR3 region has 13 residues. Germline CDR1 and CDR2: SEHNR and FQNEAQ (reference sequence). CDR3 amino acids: CASSLARGTEAFF. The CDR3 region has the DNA TGTGCCAGCAGCTTAGCCAGGGGCACTGAAGCTTTCTTT.

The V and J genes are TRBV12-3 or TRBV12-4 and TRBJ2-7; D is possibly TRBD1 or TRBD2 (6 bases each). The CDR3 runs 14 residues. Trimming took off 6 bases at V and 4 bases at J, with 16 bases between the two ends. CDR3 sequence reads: CASRGAGTPYEQYF. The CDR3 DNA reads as TGTGCCAGCAGGGGGGCAGGGACTCCATACGAGCAGTACTTC.

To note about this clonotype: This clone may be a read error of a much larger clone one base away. In nucleotides, the CDR3 is TGTGCCAGCAGCCCCCGGGAAGAGCAGTACTTC. Encoded protein: CASSPREEQYF. V gene TRBV7-9 combines with J gene TRBJ2-7, with a tentative D call TRBD2 (5 bases). The V gene lost 5 bases and the J gene lost 7 bases, with 9 bases spanning the gap. Germline V lookup: CDR1 SEHNR, CDR2 FQNEAQ (reference sequence). This CDR3 contains 11 residues.

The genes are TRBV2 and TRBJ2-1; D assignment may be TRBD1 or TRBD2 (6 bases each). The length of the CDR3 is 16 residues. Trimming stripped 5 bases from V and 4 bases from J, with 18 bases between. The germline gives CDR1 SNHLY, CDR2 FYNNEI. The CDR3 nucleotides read TGTGCCAGCAGTTCCGGGGGCTGGGGACGTTACAATGAGCAGTTCTTC. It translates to CASSSGGWGRYNEQFF.

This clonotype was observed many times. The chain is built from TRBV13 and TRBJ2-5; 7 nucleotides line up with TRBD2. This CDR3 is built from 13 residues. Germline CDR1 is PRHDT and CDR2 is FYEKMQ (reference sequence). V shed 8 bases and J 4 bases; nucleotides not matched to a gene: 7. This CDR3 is CASGRAGRETQYF. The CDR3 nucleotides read TGTGCCAGCGGGAGGGCCGGTCGAGAGACCCAGTACTTC.

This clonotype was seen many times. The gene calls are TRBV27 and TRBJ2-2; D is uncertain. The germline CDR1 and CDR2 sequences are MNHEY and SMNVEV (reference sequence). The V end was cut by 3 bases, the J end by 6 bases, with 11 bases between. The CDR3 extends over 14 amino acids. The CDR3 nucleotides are TGTGCCAGCAGTTTGAGTTGGAGTTCCGGGGAGCTGTTTTTT. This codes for CASSLSWSSGELFF.

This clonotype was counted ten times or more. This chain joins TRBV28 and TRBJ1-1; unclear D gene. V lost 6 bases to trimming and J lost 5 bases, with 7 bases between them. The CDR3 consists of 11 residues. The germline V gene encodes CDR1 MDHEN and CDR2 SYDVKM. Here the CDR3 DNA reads TGTGCCAGCAGAGACGGAACTGAAGCTTTCTTT. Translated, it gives CASRDGTEAFF.

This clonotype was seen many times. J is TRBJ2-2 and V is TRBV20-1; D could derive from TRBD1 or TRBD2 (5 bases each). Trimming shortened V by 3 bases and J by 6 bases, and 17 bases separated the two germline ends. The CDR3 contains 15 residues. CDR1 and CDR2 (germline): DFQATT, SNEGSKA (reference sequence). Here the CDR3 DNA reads TGCAGTGCTAGGACCGGGACCCTAGGAGCCGGGGAGCTGTTTTTT. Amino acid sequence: CSARTGTLGAGELFF.

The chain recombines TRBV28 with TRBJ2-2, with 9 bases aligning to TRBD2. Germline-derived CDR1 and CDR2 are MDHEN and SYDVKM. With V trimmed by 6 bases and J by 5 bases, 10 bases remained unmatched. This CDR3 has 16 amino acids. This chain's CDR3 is CASSPTGLADTGELFF. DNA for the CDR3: TGTGCCAGCAGCCCAACGGGACTAGCAGATACCGGGGAGCTGTTTTTT. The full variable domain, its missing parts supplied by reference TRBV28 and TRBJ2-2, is DVKVTQSSRYLVKRTGEKVFLECVQDMDHENMFWYRQDPGLGLRLIYFSYDVKMKEKGDIPEGYSVSREKKERFSLILESASTNQTSMYLCASSPTGLADTGELFFGEGSRLTVL.

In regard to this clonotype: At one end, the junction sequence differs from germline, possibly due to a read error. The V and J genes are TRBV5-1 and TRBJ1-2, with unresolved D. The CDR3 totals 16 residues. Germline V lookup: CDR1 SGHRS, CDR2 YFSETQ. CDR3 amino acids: CASSLAGSGVNYGYTF. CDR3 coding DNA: TGTGCCAGCAGCTTGGCGGGCAGCGGGGTTAACTATGGCTACACCTTC.

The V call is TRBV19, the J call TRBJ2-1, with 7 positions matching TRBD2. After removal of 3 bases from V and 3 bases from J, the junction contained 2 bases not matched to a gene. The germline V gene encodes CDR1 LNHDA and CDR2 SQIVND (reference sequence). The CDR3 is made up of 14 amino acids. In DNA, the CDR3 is TGTGCCAGTAGTATGGGCGGGAGCTACAATGAGCAGTTCTTC. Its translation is CASSMGGSYNEQFF. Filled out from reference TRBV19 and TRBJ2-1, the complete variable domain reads DGGITQSPKYLFRKEGQNVTLSCEQNLNHDAMYWYRQDPGQGLRLIYYSQIVNDFQKGDIAEGYSVSREKKESFPLTVTSAQKNPTAFYLCASSMGGSYNEQFFGPGTRLTVL.

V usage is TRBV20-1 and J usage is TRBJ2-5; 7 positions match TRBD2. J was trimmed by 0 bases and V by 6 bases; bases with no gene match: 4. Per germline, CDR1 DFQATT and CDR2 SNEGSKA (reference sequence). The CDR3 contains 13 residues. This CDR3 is CSAGRWYQETQYF. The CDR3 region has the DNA TGCAGTGCCGGGAGGTGGTACCAAGAGACCCAGTACTTC.

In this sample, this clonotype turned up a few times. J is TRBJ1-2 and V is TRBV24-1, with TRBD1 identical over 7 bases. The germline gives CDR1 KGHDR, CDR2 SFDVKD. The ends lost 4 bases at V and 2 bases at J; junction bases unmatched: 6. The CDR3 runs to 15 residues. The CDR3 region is CATSDAGGKNYGYTF. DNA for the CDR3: TGTGCCACCAGTGACGCAGGGGGAAAGAACTATGGCTACACCTTC.

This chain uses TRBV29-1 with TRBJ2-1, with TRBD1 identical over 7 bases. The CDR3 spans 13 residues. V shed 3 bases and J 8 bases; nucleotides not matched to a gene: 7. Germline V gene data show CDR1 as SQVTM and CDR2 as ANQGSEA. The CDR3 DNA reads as TGCAGCGTTGAGGACAGGCCCCGCCATGAGCAGTTCTTC. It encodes CSVEDRPRHEQFF.

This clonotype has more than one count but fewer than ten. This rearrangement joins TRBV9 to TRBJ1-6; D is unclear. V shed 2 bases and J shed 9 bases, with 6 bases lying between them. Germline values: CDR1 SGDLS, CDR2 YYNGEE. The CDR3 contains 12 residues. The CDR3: CASSVLGSPLHF. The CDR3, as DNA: TGTGCCAGCAGCGTTCTGGGTTCACCCCTCCACTTT.